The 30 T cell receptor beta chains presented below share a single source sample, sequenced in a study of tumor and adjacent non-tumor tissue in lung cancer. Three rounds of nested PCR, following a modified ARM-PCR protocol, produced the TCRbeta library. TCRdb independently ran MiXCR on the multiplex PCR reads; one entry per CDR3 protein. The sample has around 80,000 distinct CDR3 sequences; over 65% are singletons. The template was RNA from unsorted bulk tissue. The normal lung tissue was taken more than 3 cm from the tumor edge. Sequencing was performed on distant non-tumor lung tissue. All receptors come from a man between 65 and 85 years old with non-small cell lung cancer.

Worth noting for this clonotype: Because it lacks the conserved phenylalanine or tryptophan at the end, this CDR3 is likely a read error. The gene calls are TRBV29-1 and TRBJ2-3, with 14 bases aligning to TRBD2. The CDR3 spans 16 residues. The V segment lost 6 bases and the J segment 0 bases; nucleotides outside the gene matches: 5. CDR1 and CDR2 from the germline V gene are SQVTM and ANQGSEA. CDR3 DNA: TGCAGCGTAGACGGGACTAGCGGGGGTAGCACAGATACGCAGTATTTA. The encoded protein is CSVDGTSGGSTDTQYL.

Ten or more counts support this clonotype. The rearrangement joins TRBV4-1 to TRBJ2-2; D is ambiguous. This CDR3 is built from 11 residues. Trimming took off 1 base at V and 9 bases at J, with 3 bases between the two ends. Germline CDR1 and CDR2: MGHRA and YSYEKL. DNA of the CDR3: TGCGCCAGCAGCCAAGGCTGGGAGCTGTTTTTT. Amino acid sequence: CASSQGWELFF.

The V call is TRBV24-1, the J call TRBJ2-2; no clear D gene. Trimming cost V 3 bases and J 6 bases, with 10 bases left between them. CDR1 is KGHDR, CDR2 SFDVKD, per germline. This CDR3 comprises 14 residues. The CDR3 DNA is TGTGCCACCAGTGATCCCAGTTCTCCCGGGGAGCTGTTTTTT. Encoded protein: CATSDPSSPGELFF.

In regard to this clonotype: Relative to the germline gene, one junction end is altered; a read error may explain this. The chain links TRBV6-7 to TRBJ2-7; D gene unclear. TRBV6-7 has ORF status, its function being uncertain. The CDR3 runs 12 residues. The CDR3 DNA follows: TGTGCCAGCAGTTATAGGCATTACGAGCAGTATTTC. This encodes CASSYRHYEQYF.

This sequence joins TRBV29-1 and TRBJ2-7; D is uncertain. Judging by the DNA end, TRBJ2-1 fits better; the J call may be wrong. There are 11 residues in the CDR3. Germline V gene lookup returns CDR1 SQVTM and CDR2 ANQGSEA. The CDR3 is CSVESPREQFF. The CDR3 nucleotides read TGCAGCGTTGAGTCGCCGCGTGAGCAGTTCTTC.

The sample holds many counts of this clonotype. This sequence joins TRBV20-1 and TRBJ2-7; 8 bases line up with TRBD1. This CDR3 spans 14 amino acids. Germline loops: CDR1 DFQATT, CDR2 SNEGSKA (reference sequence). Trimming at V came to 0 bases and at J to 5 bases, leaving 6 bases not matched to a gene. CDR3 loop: CSARDSQGADEQYF. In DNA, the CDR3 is TGCAGTGCTAGAGATTCCCAGGGGGCCGACGAGCAGTACTTC.

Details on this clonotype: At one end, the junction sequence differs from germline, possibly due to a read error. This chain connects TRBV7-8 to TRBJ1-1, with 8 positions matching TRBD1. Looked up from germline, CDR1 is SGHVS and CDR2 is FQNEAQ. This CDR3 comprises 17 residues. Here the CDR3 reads CASSSGTGDLRSTESFF. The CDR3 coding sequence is TGTGCCAGCAGCTCCGGGACAGGCGACTTAAGGAGTACTGAATCTTTCTTT.

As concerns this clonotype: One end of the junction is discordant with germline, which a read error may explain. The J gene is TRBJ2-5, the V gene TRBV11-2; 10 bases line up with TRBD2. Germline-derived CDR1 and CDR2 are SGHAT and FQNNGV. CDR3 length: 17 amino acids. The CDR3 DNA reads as TGTGCCAGCAGCTTAGCGTTAGCGGGGGGTACTAAAGAAACCCAGTACTTC. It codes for CASSLALAGGTKETQYF.

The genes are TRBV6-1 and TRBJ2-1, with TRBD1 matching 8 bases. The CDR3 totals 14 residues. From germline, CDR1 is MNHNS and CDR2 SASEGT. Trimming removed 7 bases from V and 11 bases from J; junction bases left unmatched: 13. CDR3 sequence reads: CASNGTGELDKQFF. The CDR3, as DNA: TGTGCCAGCAATGGGACAGGCGAATTGGATAAGCAGTTCTTC.

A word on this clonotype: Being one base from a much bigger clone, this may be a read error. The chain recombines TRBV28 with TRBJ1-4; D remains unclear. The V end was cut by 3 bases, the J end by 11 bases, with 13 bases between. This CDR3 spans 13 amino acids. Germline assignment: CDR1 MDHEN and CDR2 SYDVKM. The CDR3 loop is CASSLRISDKLFF. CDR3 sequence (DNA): TGTGCCAGCAGTTTGCGAATTTCTGATAAACTGTTTTTT. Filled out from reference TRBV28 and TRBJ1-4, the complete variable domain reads DVKVTQSSRYLVKRTGEKVFLECVQDMDHENMFWYRQDPGLGLRLIYFSYDVKMKEKGDIPEGYSVSREKKERFSLILESASTNQTSMYLCASSLRISDKLFFGSGTQLSVL.

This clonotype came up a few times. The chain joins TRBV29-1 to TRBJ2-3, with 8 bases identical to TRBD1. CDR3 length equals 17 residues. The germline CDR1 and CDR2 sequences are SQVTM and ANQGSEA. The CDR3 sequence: CSIETGAAGGEADTQYF. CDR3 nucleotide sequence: TGCAGTATTGAAACAGGAGCGGCAGGGGGCGAGGCAGATACGCAGTATTTT.

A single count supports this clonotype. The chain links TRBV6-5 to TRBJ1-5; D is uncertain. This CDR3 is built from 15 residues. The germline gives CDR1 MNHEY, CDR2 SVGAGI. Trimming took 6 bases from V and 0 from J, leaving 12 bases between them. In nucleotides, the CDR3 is TGTGCCAGCAGCAAGAGCCATAATAGCAATCAGCCCCAGCATTTT. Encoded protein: CASSKSHNSNQPQHF.

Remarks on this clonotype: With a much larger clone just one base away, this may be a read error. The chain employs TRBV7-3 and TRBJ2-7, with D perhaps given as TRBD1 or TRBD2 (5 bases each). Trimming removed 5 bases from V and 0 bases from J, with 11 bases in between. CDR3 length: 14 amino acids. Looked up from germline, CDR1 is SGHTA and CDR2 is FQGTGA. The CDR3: CASSPGRLSYEQYF. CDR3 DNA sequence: TGTGCCAGCAGCCCGGGACGACTCTCCTACGAGCAGTACTTC. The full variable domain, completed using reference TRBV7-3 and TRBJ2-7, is GAGVSQTPSNKVTEKGKYVELRCDPISGHTALYWYRQSLGQGPEFLIYFQGTGAADDSGLPNDRFFAVRPEGSVSTLKIQRTERGDSAVYLCASSPGRLSYEQYFGPGTRLTVT.

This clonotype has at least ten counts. This CDR3 is CASSHHRGQTPSYEQYF. The CDR3 DNA reads as TGTGCCAGCAGCCACCACCGGGGACAGACCCCCTCCTACGAGCAGTACTTC. This sequence joins TRBV14 and TRBJ2-7; 7 bases map to TRBD1. The CDR3 runs to 17 residues. Trimming cost V 3 bases and J 0 bases; bases outside gene matches: 11. CDR1 SGHDN and CDR2 FVKESK come from the germline V gene.

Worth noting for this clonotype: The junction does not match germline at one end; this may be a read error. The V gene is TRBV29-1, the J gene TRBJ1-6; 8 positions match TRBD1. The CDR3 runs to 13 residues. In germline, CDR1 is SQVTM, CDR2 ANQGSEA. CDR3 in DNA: TGCAGCGTGACTGGGACAGGTAATTCACCCGTCCACTTT. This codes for CSVTGTGNSPVHF.

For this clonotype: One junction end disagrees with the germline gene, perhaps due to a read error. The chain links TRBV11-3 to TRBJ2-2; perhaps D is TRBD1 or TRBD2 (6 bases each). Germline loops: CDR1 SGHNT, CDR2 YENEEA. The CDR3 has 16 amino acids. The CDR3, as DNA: TGTGCGAGCAGCGGCCGGGCGGTAACGGGGGCCGGGGAGCTGTTCTTT. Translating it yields CASSGRAVTGAGELFF.

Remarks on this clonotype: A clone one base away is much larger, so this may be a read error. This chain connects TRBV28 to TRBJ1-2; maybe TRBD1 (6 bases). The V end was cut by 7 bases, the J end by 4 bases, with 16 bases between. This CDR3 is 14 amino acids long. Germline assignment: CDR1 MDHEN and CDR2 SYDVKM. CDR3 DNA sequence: TGTGCCAGCAAATCGACAGGTCGCGGCTATGGCTACACCTTC. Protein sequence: CASKSTGRGYGYTF.

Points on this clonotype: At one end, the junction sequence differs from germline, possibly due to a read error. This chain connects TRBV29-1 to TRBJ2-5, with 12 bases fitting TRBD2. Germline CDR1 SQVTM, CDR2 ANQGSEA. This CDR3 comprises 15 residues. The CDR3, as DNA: TGCAGCGTGGATGGACTAGCGGGGTCTAAGGAGACCCAATACTTC. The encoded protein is CSVDGLAGSKETQYF.

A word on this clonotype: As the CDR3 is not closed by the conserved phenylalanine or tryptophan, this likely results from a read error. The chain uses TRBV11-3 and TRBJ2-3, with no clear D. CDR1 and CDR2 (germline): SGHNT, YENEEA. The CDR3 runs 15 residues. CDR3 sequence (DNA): TGTACCAGCACCCGTCTGGAAGTAAGCACAGATACGCAGTATTTA. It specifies CTSTRLEVSTDTQYL.

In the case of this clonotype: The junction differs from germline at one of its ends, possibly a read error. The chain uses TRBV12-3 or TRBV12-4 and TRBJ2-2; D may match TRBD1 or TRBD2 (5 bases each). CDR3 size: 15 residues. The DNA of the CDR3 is TGTGCCAGCACCACGGGGCAGGGAGACACCGAGGAGCTGTTTTTT. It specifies CASTTGQGDTEELFF.

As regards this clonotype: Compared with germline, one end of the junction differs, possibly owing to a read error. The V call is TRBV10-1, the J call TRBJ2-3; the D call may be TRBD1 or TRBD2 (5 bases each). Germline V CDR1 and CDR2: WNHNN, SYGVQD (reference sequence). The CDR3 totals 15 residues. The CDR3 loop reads CASSRDGERTDTQNF. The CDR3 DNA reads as TGCGCCAGCAGCCGGGACGGAGAACGCACAGATACGCAGAATTTT.

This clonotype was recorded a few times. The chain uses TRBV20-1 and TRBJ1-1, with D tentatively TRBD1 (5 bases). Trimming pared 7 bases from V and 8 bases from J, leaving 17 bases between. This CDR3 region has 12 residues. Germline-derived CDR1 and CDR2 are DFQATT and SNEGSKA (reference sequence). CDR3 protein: CSVSRVYAEAFF. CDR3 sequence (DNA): TGCAGTGTTAGCAGGGTTTACGCCGAAGCTTTCTTT.

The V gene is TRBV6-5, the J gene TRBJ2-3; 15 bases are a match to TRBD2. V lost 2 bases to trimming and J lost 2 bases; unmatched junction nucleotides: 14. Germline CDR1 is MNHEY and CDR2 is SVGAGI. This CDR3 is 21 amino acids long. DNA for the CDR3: TGTGCCAGCAGTTACCCAGGACAGGGGACTAGCGGGAGGTCTTTCACAGATACGCAGTATTTT. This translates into CASSYPGQGTSGRSFTDTQYF.

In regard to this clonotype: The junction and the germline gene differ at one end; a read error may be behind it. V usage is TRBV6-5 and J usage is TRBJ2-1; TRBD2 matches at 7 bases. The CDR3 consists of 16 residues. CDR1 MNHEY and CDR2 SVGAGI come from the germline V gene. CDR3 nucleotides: TGTGTCAGCAGTAGCCCCGGGGGGTGCGCGGACAATGAGCAGTTCTTC. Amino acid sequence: CVSSSPGGCADNEQFF.

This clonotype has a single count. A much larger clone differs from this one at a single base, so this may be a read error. CDR3 loop: CASSLRISEKLIF. The DNA for the CDR3 is TGTGCCAGCAGTTTGCGAATTTCTGAAAAACTGATTTTT. This sequence joins TRBV28 and TRBJ1-4; D uncertain. CDR1 is MDHEN and CDR2 is SYDVKM in the germline V gene. The CDR3 extends over 13 amino acids. The full variable domain, its missing parts supplied by reference TRBV28 and TRBJ1-4, is DVKVTQSSRYLVKRTGEKVFLECVQDMDHENMFWYRQDPGLGLRLIYFSYDVKMKEKGDIPEGYSVSREKKERFSLILESASTNQTSMYLCASSLRISEKLIFGSGTQLSVL.

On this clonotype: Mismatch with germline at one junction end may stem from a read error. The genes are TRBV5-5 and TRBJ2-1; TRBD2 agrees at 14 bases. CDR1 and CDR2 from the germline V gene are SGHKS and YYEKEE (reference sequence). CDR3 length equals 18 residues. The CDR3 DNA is TGTGCCAGCAGCTTGGCGGGACTAGCGGGAGATACCTACAATGAGCATCTCTTC. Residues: CASSLAGLAGDTYNEHLF.

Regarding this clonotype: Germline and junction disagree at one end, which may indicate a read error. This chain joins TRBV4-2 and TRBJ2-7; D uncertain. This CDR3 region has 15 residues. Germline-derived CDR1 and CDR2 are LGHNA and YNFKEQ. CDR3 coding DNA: TGTGCCAGCAACCAAGAGAGTTACAGTCACTACGAGCAGTACTTC. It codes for CASNQESYSHYEQYF.

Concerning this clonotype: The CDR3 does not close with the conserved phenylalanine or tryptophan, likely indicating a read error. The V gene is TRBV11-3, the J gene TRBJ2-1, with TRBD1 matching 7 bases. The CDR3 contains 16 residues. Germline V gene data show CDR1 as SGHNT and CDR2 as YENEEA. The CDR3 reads CASSNILGTEHNEQFL. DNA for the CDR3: TGTGCCAGCAGTAACATACTAGGGACAGAACACAACGAGCAGTTCTTA.

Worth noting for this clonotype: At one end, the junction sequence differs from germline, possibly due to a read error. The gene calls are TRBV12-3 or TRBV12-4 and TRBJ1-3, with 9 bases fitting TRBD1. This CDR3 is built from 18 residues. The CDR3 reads CVSSRPGTGIGPGNTIYF. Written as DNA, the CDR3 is TGTGTCAGCAGTCGTCCCGGGACAGGGATCGGTCCTGGAAACACCATATATTTT.

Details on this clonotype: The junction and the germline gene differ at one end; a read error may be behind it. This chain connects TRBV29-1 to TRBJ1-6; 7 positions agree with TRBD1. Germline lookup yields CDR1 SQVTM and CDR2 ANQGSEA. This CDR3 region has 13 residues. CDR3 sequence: CSVTGTDNSPLHF. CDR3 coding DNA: TGCAGCGTGACTGGGACAGACAATTCACCACTCCACTTT.